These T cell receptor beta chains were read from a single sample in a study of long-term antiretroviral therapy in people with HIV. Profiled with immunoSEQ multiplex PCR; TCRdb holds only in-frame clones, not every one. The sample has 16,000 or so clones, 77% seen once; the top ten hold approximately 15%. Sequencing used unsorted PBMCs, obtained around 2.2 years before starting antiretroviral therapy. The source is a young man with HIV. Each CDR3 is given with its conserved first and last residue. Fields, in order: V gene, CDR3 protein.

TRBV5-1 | CASSVGGGTEPGPYF
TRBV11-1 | CASSLSGTPNYGYTF
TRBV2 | CASSRIAPDGGENSPLHF
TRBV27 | CASRPGGPVVGDTQYF
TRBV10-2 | CASRGTDNYGYTF
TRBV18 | CASSPGGQTYEQYF
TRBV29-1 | CSVEEFNEKLFF
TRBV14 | CASSQEVGTSSGNTIYF
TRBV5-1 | CASSPSGGAEKLFF
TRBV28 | CASSLGLPYEQYF
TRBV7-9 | CASSLDGDYYEQYF
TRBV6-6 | CASSYVAGASDTQYF
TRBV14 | CASSPGWSLITSSYEQYF